The T cell receptor (beta chain) described here comes from a study of molecular identifiers for immune sequencing clone quantification. TCR libraries were built in bulk with a published protocol and specific TCR primers. Using its own MiXCR run on the PCR reads, TCRdb lists one record per CDR3 protein. The sample includes 460,000 or so distinct CDR3 sequences, around 23% seen only once; the top ten take over 0.6%. The sequence derives from a human donor in good health. Some libraries in this study had Jurkat cell RNA spiked in. The material sequenced was naive CD8+ T cells from blood, with Jurkat cell RNA spiked in. Subset defined: FACS-sorted CD8+CD4-CCR7+CD45RA+ naive T cells.

CDR3 protein: CATIGAVSGNTIYF. Here the CDR3 DNA reads TGTGCCACCATCGGGGCGGTCTCTGGAAACACCATATATTTT. The rearrangement uses TRBV28 and TRBJ1-3; weak D call: TRBD1 (5 bases). Trimming stripped 10 bases from V and 0 bases from J, with 13 bases between. The CDR3 is 14 residues long. From germline, CDR1 is MDHEN and CDR2 SYDVKM.